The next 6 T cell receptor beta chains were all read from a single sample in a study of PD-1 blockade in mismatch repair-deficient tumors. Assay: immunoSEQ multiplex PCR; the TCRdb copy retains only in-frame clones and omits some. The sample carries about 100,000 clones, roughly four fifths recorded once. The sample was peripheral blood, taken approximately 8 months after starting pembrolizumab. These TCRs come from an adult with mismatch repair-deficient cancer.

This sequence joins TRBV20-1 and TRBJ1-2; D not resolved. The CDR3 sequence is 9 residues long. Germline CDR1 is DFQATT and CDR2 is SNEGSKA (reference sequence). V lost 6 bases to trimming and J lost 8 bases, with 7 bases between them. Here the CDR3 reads CSASAGYTF. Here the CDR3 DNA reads TGCAGTGCATCCGCGGGCTACACCTTC.

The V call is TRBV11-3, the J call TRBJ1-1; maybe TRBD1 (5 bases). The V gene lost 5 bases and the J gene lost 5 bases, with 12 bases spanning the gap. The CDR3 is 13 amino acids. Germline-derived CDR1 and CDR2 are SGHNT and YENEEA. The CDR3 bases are TGTGCCAGCAGCCTCGCCAGGGTAACTGAAGCTTTCTTT. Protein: CASSLARVTEAFF. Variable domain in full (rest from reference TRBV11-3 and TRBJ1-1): EAGVVQSPRYKIIEKKQPVAFWCNPISGHNTLYWYLQNLGQGPELLIRYENEEAVDDSQLPKDRFSAERLKGVDSTLKIQPAELGDSAVYLCASSLARVTEAFFGQGTRLTVV.

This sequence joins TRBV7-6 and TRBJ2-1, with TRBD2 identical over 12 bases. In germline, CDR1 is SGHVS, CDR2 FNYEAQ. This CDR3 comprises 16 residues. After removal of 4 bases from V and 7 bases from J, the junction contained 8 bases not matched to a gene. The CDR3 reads CASSSRTSGAWNEQFF. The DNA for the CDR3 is TGTGCCAGCAGCTCCCGGACTAGCGGGGCGTGGAATGAGCAGTTCTTC.

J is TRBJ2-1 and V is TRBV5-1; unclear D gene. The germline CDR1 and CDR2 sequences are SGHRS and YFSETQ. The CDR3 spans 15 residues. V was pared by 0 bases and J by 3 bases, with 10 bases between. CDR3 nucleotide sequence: TGCGCCAGCAGCTTGGACGGGCCCGGCTACAATGAGCAGTTCTTC. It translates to CASSLDGPGYNEQFF. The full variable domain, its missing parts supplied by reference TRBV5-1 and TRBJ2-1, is KAGVTQTPRYLIKTRGQQVTLSCSPISGHRSVSWYQQTPGQGLQFLFEYFSETQRNKGNFPGRFSGRQFSNSRSEMNVSTLELGDSALYLCASSLDGPGYNEQFFGPGTRLTVL.

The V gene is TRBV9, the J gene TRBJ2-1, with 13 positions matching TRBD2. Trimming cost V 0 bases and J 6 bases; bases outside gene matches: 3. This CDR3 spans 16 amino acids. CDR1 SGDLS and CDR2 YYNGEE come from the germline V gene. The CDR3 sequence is CASSVELAGGPNEQFF. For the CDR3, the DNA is TGTGCCAGCAGCGTAGAACTAGCGGGAGGGCCCAATGAGCAGTTCTTC.

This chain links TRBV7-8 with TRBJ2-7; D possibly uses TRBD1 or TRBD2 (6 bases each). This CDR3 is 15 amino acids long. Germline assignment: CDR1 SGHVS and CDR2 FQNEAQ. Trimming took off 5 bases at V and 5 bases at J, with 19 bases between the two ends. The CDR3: CASSGTGGKSHEQYF. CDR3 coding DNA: TGTGCCAGCAGCGGGACCGGGGGCAAGAGTCACGAGCAGTACTTC.